This TCR beta chain emerged from a study of blood T cell repertoires in COVID-19. Whole-study context: Sites across the United States, Italy and Spain contributed samples from acute and convalescent COVID-19. PBMCs, B-cell-depleted T cells, or T cells were the source of the cDNA or gDNA that made up the material.

The data were produced by immunoSEQ multiplex PCR, yet TCRdb's version contains in-frame clones alone and is incomplete. This repertoire shows approximately 250,000 clones, more than 70% found once; its top ten account for 5% to 7%. The CDR3 has 15 residues. J gave up 2 bases and V 2 bases, and 2 bases lay outside the gene matches. Germline loops: CDR1 SGHNT, CDR2 YENEEA. Seattle patients were enrolled during active infection and followed longitudinally. This receptor was taken from a woman older than 75 with COVID-19, enrolled during active disease. Sequenced input: peripheral blood. The V and J genes are TRBV11-3 and TRBJ2-1, with 8 bases lining up with TRBD2. The CDR3 region has the DNA TGTGCCAGCAGCTTAAATAGCGGGACCTACAATGAGCAGTTCTTC. The encoded protein is CASSLNSGTYNEQFF.